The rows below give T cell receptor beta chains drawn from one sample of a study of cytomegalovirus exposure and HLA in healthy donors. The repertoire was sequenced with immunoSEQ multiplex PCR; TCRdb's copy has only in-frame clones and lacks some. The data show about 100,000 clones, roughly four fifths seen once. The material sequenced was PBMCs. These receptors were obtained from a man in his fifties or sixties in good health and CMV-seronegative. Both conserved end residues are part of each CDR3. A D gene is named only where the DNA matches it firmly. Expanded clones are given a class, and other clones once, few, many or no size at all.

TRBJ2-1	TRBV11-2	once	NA	TGTGCCAGCAGCCCTGCGACAGCTCAAAAGGAAAATGAGCAGTTCTTC	CASSPATAQKENEQFF
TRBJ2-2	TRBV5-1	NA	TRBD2	TGCGCCAGCAGCTTGGACGCGGGGGGGGTCACCGGGGAGCTGTTTTTT	CASSLDAGGVTGELFF
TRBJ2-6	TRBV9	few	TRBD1	TGTGCCAGCAGCCTCCGGGACAGCCTAACAACTGGGGCCAACGTCCTGACTTTC	CASSLRDSLTTGANVLTF
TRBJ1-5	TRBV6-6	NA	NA	TGTGCCAGCAGTTACTATAGGGGGGGCCAGCCCCAGCATTTT	CASSYYRGGQPQHF
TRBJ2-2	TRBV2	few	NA	TGTGCCAGAAGGAGAGACGTCGGGGAGCTGTTTTTT	CARRRDVGELFF
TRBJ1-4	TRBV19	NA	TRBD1	TGTGCCACCCTGGGACAGTCCGTCGAAAAACTGTTTTTT	CATLGQSVEKLFF
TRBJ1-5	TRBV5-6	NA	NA	TGTGCCAGCAGCTTGGGAGTTAATCAGCCCCAGCATTTT	CASSLGVNQPQHF
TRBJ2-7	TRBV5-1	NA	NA	TGCGCCAGCAGCTTGGGTCGTAGCACCTTCGACGAGCAGTACTTC	CASSLGRSTFDEQYF
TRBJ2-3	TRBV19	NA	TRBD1	TGTGCCAGTAGTCCGACGGACAGGGGGGGTACAGATACGCAGTATTTT	CASSPTDRGGTDTQYF
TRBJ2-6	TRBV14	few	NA	TGTGCCAGCAGCCTAGGGGGTTCTGGGGCCAACGTCCTGACTTTC	CASSLGGSGANVLTF
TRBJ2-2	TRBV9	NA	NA	TGTGCCAGCAGCGTAGTTAGCTCCGGGGAGCTGTTTTTT	CASSVVSSGELFF
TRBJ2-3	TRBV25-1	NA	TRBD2	TGTGCCAGCTCCCCCCGGGAGGCCACAGATACGCAGTATTTT	CASSPREATDTQYF
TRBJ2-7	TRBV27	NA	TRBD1	TGTGCCAGCAGTTCCCGGGACAGGGGGCTTGAGCAGTACTTC	CASSSRDRGLEQYF
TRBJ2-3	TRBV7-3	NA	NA	TGTGCCAGCAGCTTAAGGGGCCCGGATACGCAGTATTTT	CASSLRGPDTQYF
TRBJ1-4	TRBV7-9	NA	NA	TGTGCCAGCAGCTTAGATAAGGGGCGAAGGATAGATGAAAAACTGTTTTTT	CASSLDKGRRIDEKLFF
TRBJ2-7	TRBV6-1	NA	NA	TGTGCCAGCACGGAGTACGGTCGGTCCTACGAGCAGTACTTC	CASTEYGRSYEQYF
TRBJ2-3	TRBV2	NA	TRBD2	TGTGCCAGCAGTGAAGTAGCGGGGGGGGATACGCAGTATTTT	CASSEVAGGDTQYF
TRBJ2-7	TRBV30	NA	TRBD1	TGTGCCTGGAGTGTGTCAACAGGGGGCATAGGCTACGAGCAGTACTTC	CAWSVSTGGIGYEQYF
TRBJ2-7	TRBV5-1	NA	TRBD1	TGCGCCAGCAGCTTGGGGACAGGGCTTGACGAGCAGTACTTC	CASSLGTGLDEQYF
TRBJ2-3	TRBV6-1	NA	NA	TGTGCCAGCCATAACAGGGACGTTGGAGCAGATACGCAGTATTTT	CASHNRDVGADTQYF
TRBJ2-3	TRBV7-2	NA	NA	TGTGCCAGCAGCTTAACCCCTAGAGAAGATACGCAGTATTTT	CASSLTPREDTQYF
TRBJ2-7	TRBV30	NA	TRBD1	TGTGCCTGGGAGGGACAGGGGGAGGCCTACGAGCAGTACTTC	CAWEGQGEAYEQYF
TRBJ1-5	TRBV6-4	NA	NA	TGTGCCAGCAGTGACCCATTAACAGACAGAGCCAATCAGCCCCAGCATTTT	CASSDPLTDRANQPQHF
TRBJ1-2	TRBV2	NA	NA	TGTGCCAGCAGGGGAGACAGGAACTATGGCTACACCTTC	CASRGDRNYGYTF
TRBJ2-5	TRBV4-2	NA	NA	TGTGCCAGCAGCCAACTGTGGAGAAATCAAGAGACCAAGTACTTC	CASSQLWRNQETKYF
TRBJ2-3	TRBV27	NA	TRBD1	TGTGCCAGCAGTCCGGACTACTATCGGACAGGGAAGACAGATACGCAGTATTTT	CASSPDYYRTGKTDTQYF
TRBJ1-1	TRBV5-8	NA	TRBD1	TGTGCCAGCAGAACGACAGGGATGAACACTGAAGCTTTCTTT	CASRTTGMNTEAFF
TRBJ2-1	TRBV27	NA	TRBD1	TGTGCCAGCACATTCCCTGACAGGGGGGCAAATGAGCAGTTCTTC	CASTFPDRGANEQFF
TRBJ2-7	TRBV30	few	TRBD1	TGTGCCTGGACCTCATCCTTGGGACAGGGGGGCTACGAGCAGTACTTC	CAWTSSLGQGGYEQYF
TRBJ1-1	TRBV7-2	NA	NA	TGTGCCAGCAGCATAAATCGTCTAGAAGCTTTCTTT	CASSINRLEAFF
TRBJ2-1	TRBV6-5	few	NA	TGTGCCAGCAGACGGAGGGCTTCCTACAATGAGCAGTTCTTC	CASRRRASYNEQFF
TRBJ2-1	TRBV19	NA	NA	TGTGCCAGTACCTTACGAGGGGGCTACAATGAGCAGTTCTTC	CASTLRGGYNEQFF
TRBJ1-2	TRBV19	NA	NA	TGTGCCAGTAGTGTGGGGGCCGGCCCTTTGGGTGGCTACACCTTC	CASSVGAGPLGGYTF
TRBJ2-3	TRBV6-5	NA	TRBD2	TGTGCCAGCAGTTACTCTACGGGGGGGAGGACAGATACGCAGTATTTT	CASSYSTGGRTDTQYF
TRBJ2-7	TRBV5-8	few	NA	TGTGCCAGCAGCTTCGACAGGAAATACGAGCAGTACTTC	CASSFDRKYEQYF
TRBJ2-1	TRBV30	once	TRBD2	TGTGCCTGGACCGCGGGAGCTTCCTACAATGAGCAGTTCTTC	CAWTAGASYNEQFF
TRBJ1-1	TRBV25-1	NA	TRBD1	TGTGCCAGCAGTGGGGACAGGGGGCATGGCACTGAAGCTTTCTTT	CASSGDRGHGTEAFF
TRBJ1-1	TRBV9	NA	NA	TGTGCCAGCAGCCTCAGGGCGAACACTGAAGCTTTCTTT	CASSLRANTEAFF
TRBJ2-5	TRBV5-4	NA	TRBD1	TGTGCCAGCAGCATTAGGGGGCCGGAGACCCAGTACTTC	CASSIRGPETQYF
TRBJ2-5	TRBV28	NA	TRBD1	TGTGCCAGCAGGAACAGGGGGCTAGCAGAGACCCAGTACTTC	CASRNRGLAETQYF
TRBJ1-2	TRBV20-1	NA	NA	TGCAGTGCTCTGGACTACTATGGCTACACCTTC	CSALDYYGYTF
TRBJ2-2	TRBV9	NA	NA	TGTGCCAGCAGCGTAGCCGGGGCGAACACCGGGGAGCTGTTTTTT	CASSVAGANTGELFF
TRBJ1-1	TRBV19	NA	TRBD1	TGTGCCAGTACTCCCCTGGACAGGGAGGGCACTGAAGCTTTCTTT	CASTPLDREGTEAFF
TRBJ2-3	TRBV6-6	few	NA	TGTGCCAGCCGGGGAACAGATACGCAGTATTTT	CASRGTDTQYF
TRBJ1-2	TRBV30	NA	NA	TGTGCCTGGAACCCGGGACAAGGCTTCTACACCTTC	CAWNPGQGFYTF
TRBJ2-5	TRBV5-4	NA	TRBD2	TGTGCCACTAAGGGTCGACTAGCGGGACAAGAGACCCAGTACTTC	CATKGRLAGQETQYF
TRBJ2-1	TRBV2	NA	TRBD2	TGTGCCTACCCTAGCGGGGGCTCCTACAATGAGCAGTTCTTC	CAYPSGGSYNEQFF
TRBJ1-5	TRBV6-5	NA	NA	TGTGCCAGCAGTTTTAAGGGGAATCATCAGCCCCAGCATTTT	CASSFKGNHQPQHF
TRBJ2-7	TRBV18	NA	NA	TGTGCCAGCTCACCAGGGGCGGAATCCTACGAGCAGTACTTC	CASSPGAESYEQYF
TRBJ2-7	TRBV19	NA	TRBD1	TGTGCCAGTACCGGGACAGGGTCTAACGAGCAGTACTTC	CASTGTGSNEQYF
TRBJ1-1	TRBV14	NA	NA	TGTGCCAGCAGCCCCTCCCTGGGAGGGACTGAAGCTTTCTTT	CASSPSLGGTEAFF
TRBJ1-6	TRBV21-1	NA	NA	TGTGCCAGCAGCAGCGGGACAGGGGGCGAATCACCCCTCCACTTT	CASSSGTGGESPLHF
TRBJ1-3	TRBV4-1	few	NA	TGCGCCAGCAGCCAAGATTTTACCCTTCGGGGAAACACCATATATTTT	CASSQDFTLRGNTIYF